The subject of this entry is one TCR beta chain. The data originate from a study of neoadjuvant anti-PD-1 for oral cavity cancer. Germline V gives CDR1 SGHRS, CDR2 YFSETQ. The CDR3 sequence is 15 residues long. Trimming removed 0 bases at V and 4 bases at J, with 10 bases between. PBMC libraries mostly used about 450 ng of input genomic DNA, with six replicates per sample. The assay was immunoSEQ multiplex PCR, and TCRdb's table has in-frame clones only and misses some. The table includes roughly 34,000 clones, more than 75% detected once. Patients had newly diagnosed, untreated stage II-IVA oral cavity squamous cell carcinoma. Analysis of PBMCs was direct, with no culture step.

This material consisted of PBMCs, taken before nivolumab (anti-PD-1) treatment. The chain links TRBV5-1 to TRBJ2-2; D is unclear. This sequence originates from a person aged 35-79 years with oral cavity squamous cell carcinoma. The DNA of the CDR3 is TGCGCCAGCAGCTTGGATCGTTATCCCACCGGGGAGCTGTTTTTT. Translation gives CASSLDRYPTGELFF. The full variable domain, its missing parts supplied by reference TRBV5-1 and TRBJ2-2, is KAGVTQTPRYLIKTRGQQVTLSCSPISGHRSVSWYQQTPGQGLQFLFEYFSETQRNKGNFPGRFSGRQFSNSRSEMNVSTLELGDSALYLCASSLDRYPTGELFFGEGSRLTVL.